The entry below gives a single T cell receptor beta chain sequence along with its context. The antigen is undetermined. The CDR3 sequence is 13 residues long. The V and J ends lost 5 bases and 6 bases respectively, with 13 bases between them. Germline V lookup: CDR1 MNHEY, CDR2 SVGEGT. Those patients picked for sequencing had displayed CD8+CD57+ cell expansion on flow cytometry. Patients uniformly had severe acquired aplastic anemia. The data are from a study of CD8+CD57+ T cells in acquired aplastic anemia. At the level of the study: The sorted CD4+ and CD8+ cells yielded an average around 3.2 ug of DNA. Findings of the study overall: Patients and controls shared around 30 CD8+ CDR3 sequences. With respect to CD8+ Simpson's diversity, patients and controls did not differ significantly.

CDR3 and TCR beta VDJ profiling relied on a genomic DNA template. MiXCR, applied by TCRdb to the reads, yields one record per CDR3 protein. The table includes about 470,000 distinct CDR3 sequences, approximately 32% detected once. Sequenced input: sorted CD4+, CD8+, or CD8+CD57+ T cells (not recorded which) from PBMCs. The source of this sequence is a human donor with aplastic anemia. V usage is TRBV6-2 or TRBV6-3 and J usage is TRBJ1-2; no firm D call. The CDR3 region is CASSIQEFHGYTF. The CDR3, as DNA: TGTGCCAGCAGTATTCAGGAATTTCATGGCTACACCTTC.